The text below deals with one TCR beta chain. The Seattle site enrolled patients during active infection and followed them longitudinally. Methods used by the authors: Amplifying reference gene primers gave estimates of nucleated cell counts. TCRdb's table, derived via immunoSEQ multiplex PCR, lists solely in-frame clones and lacks some. V, J and clone size were drawn from that table, and D and trimming were deduced from the DNA. The sample includes a few hundred thousand clones, 85% to 90% of them seen just once. The data derive from a study of blood T cell repertoires in COVID-19. On the study more broadly: Samples taken during acute and convalescent COVID-19 were collected in the United States, Italy and Spain. From T cells, B-cell-depleted T cells, or PBMCs came the material, which was cDNA or gDNA.

The CDR3 runs to 17 residues. Looked up from germline, CDR1 is SEHNR and CDR2 is FQNEAQ (reference sequence). V was shortened by 5 bases and J by 7 bases, with 26 bases between the two germline ends. The receptor's source is a woman aged 60-75 years with COVID-19, enrolled during active disease. Sequenced sample: peripheral blood. The V call is TRBV7-9, the J call TRBJ1-2; D is possibly TRBD1 (5 bases). The CDR3 region is CASSPLGNTHIRGGYTF. The CDR3, as DNA: TGTGCCAGCAGCCCCCTCGGTAACACCCATATAAGGGGTGGCTACACCTTC.